The present T cell receptor beta chain was sequenced within a study of identifying expanded T cells in peripheral blood (dated by TCRdb to between 2018 and 2021). In terms of the full investigation: Four technical replicates, made by sequencing separate aliquots from the same pool of genomic DNA, were compared pairwise.

Results and caveats for the whole study, not just this receptor: Variance in clone template counts between approximately two-week samples significantly increased with total template count across all healthy donors. Roughly 1.2 differentially abundant clones were flagged by the binomial model between technical replicates, whereas about 16 and 20 were flagged over roughly two weeks and four weeks, respectively. The authors expected that over much longer intervals, such as months to years, biological variance in healthy repertoires might increase even further. Across all healthy-donor time intervals, the beta-binomial model significantly cut both the number of clones called differentially abundant and the false-positive rate.

From a lookup of the germline V gene, CDR1 and CDR2 are SQVTM and ANQGSEA. V loses 4 bases of germline sequence and J loses 8 bases, and the interval between the two ends is 11 bases. There are 11 amino acids in the CDR3, from cysteine to phenylalanine inclusive. This entry keeps only the CDR3 DNA: 33 bases, framed from base 1. During the collection period, no infections or other immune events were recorded for the healthy donors. Healthy-donor blood repertoires served as a training cohort to calibrate time-dependent variance in a beta-binomial model of T-cell clone differential abundance. The training cohort comprised roughly 10 healthy donors, 3 female and 7 male. Donor ages ranged from about 29 to 65 years, with an average of 43 years. Obtained from a commercial supplier, whole blood was collected from each healthy donor at three time points set about 2 weeks apart. Genomic DNA was extracted from unsorted whole blood for immunosequencing.

TCRbeta CDR3 regions were profiled by bias-controlled multiplex PCR amplification of genomic DNA with the immunoSEQ Assay. The authors' pipeline ran thus. To quantify the absolute abundance of each unique TCRbeta CDR3 region, the sequences were collapsed and filtered. Differential abundance was assessed using a binomial (Fisher-equivalent) model and a beta-binomial model in which time-dependent variance fitted from healthy donors was added. Clones with fewer than 5 combined templates were excluded, and clones with Benjamini-Hochberg FDR below 0.01 were called differentially abundant. Beta-binomial variance was modeled as a function of total template count across the two samples using the form v = (b*log(k)+a)^2. The clones in this table, taken by TCRdb from immuneACCESS, are in-frame only. Not every clone is retained; where verified, under half of the shortfall comes from an unresolved V gene, and the cause of the rest is unknown. The DNA was the basis for D and trimming; V, J and clone size are from that table. For this sample there are about 120,000 clones; around 84% appear just once. The ten biggest clones cover around 3.3% of the sample.

On this clone: Its antigen has not been determined. It has no much larger one-base neighbor in the sample; base qualities were not kept.

The clonotype was recovered from a person aged 18-70 years in good health. Rearrangement joined TRBV29-1 to TRBJ1-1, and perhaps TRBD1 as D gene, on 5 matching bases. Input material: blood. Read as DNA, the sequence is TGCAGCGTTGGGACATGGGGGGAAGCTTTCTTT. It encodes CSVGTWGEAFF.